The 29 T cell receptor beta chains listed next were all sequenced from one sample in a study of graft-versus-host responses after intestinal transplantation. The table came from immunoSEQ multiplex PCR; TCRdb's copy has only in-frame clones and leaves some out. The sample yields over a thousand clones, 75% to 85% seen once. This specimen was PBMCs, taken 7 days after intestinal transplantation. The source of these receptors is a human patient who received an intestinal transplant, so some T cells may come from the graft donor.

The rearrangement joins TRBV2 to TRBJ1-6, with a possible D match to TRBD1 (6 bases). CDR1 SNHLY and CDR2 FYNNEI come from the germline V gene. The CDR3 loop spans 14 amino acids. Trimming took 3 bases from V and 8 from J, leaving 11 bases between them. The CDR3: CASSDTGPDSPLHF. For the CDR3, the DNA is TGTGCCAGCAGTGACACAGGGCCGGATTCACCCCTCCACTTT.

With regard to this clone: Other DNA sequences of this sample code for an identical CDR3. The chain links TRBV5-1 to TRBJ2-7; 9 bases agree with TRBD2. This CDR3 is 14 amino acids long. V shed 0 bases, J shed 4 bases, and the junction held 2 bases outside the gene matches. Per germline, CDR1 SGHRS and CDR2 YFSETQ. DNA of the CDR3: TGCGCCAGCAGCTTGGGACTAGCGGAATACGAGCAGTACTTC. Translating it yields CASSLGLAEYEQYF.

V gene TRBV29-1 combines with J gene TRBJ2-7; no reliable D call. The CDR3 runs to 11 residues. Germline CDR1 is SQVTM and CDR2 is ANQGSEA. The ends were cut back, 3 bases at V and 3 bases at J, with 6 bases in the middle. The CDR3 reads CSVDDFYEQYF. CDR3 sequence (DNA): TGCAGCGTTGATGACTTCTACGAGCAGTACTTC.

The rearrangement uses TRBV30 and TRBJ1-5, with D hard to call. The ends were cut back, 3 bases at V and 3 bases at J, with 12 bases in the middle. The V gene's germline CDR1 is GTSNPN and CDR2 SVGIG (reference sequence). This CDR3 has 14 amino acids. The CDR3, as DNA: TGTGCCTGGAGCGACGGACTACACAATCAGCCCCAGCATTTT. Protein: CAWSDGLHNQPQHF.

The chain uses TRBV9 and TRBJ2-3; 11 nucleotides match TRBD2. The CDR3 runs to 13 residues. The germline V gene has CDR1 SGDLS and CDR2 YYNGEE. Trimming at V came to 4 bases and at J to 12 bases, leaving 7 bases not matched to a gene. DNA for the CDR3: TGTGCCAGCAGCCCGATAGCGGGGGGGCCACAGTATTTT. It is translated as CASSPIAGGPQYF.

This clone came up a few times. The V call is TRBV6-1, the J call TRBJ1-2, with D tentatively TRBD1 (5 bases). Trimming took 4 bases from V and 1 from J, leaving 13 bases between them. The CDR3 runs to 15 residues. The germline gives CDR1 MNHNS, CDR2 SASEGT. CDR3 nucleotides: TGTGCCAGCAGTGGGGGGGACTCGGGTAACTATGGCTACACCTTC. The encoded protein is CASSGGDSGNYGYTF.

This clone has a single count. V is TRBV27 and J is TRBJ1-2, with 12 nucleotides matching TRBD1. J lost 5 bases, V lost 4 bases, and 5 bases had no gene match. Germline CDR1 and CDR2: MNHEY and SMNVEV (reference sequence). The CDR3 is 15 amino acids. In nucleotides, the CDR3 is TGTGCCAGCAGTTGGGGGACAGGGGGCGCTTATGGCTACACCTTC. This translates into CASSWGTGGAYGYTF.

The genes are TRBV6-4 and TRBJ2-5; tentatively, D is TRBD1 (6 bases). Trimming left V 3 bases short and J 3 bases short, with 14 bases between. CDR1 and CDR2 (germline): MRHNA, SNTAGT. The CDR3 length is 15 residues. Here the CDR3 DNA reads TGTGCCAGCAGTGAAACAGGGCGAAACGAAGAGACCCAGTACTTC. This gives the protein CASSETGRNEETQYF.

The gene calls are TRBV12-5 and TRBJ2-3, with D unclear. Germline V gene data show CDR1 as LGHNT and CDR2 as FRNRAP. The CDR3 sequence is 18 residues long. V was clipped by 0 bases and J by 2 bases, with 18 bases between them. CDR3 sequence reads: CASGLVLIGTAFTDTQYF. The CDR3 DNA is TGTGCTAGTGGTTTGGTACTGATTGGCACAGCATTCACAGATACGCAGTATTTT. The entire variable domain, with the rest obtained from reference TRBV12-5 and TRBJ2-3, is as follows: DARVTQTPRHKVTEMGQEVTMRCQPILGHNTVFWYRQTMMQGLELLAYFRNRAPLDDSGMPKDRFSAEMPDATLATLKIQPSEPRDSAVYFCASGLVLIGTAFTDTQYFGPGTRLTVL.

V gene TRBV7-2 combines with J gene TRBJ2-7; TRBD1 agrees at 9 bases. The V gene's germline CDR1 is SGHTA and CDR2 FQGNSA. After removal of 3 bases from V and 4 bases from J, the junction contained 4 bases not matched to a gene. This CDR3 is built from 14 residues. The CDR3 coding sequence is TGTGCCAGCAGCTTGGGACAGGGCATTTACGAGCAGTACTTC. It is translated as CASSLGQGIYEQYF.

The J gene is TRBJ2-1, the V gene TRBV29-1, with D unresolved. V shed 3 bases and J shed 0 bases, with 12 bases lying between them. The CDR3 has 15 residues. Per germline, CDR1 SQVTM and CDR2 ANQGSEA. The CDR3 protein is CSVEGTLSSYNEQFF. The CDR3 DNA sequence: TGCAGCGTTGAGGGAACTCTGAGCTCCTACAATGAGCAGTTCTTC.

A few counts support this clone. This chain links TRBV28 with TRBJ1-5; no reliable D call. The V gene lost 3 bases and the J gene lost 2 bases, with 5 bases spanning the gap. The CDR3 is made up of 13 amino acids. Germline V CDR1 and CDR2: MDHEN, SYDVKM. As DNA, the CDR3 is TGTGCCAGCAGTTTTGACGGCAATCAGCCCCAGCATTTT. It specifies CASSFDGNQPQHF.

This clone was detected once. The CDR3 DNA sequence: TGCGCCAGCAGCTTGGAGCTTTACAATGAGCAGTTCTTC. Translating gives CASSLELYNEQFF. This chain links TRBV5-1 with TRBJ2-1; D call uncertain. The germline V gene encodes CDR1 SGHRS and CDR2 YFSETQ. V shed 0 bases and J shed 4 bases, with 5 bases lying between them. CDR3 length equals 13 residues.

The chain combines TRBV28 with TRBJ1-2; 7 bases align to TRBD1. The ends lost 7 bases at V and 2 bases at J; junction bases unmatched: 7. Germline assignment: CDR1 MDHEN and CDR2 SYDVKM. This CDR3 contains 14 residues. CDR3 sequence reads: CASTPGQRNYGYTF. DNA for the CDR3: TGTGCCAGCACCCCGGGACAGCGGAACTATGGCTACACCTTC.

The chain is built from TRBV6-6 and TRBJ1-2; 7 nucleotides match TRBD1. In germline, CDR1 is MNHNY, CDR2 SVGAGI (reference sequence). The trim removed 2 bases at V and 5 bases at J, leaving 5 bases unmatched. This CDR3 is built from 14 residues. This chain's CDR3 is CASSYTGEGYGYTF. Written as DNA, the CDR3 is TGTGCCAGCAGTTACACAGGGGAAGGATATGGCTACACCTTC.

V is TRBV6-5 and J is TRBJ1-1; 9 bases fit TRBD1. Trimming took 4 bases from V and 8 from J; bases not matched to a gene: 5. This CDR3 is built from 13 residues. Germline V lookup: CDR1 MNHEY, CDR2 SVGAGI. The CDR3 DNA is TGTGCCAGCAGTTTGACAGGGGGGAGGGAAGCTTTCTTT. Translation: CASSLTGGREAFF.

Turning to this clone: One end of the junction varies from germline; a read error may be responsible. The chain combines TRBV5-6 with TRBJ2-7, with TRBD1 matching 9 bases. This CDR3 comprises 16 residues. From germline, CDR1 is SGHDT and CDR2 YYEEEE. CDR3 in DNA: TGTGCCAACAGCTTAAGAGTTTCCGGGACAGGGTGCGAGCAGTACTTC. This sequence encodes CANSLRVSGTGCEQYF.

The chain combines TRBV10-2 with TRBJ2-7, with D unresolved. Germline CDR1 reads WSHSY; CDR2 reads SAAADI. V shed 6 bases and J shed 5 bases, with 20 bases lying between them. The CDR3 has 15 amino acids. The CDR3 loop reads CASSLTQILINEQYF. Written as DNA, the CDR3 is TGCGCCAGCAGCCTAACACAGATCCTCATTAACGAGCAGTACTTC.

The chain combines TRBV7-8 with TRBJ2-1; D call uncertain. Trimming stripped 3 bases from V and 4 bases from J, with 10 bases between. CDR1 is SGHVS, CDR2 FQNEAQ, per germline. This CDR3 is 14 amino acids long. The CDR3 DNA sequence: TGTGCCAGCAGCTTCCTGGCGGATTACAATGAGCAGTTCTTC. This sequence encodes CASSFLADYNEQFF.

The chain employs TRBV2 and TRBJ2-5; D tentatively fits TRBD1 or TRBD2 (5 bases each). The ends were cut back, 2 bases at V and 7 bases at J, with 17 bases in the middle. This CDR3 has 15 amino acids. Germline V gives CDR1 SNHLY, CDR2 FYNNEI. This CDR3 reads CASSEFGQGDGTQYF. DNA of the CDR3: TGTGCCAGCAGTGAATTCGGGCAGGGAGATGGGACCCAGTACTTC.

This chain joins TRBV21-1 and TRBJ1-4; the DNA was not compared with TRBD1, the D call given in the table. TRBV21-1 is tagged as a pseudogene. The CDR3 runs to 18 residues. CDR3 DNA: TGTGCCAGCAGCACGCCACGACAGGGGGCGGGAGTGAATGAAAAACTGTTTTTT. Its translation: CASSTPRQGAGVNEKLFF.

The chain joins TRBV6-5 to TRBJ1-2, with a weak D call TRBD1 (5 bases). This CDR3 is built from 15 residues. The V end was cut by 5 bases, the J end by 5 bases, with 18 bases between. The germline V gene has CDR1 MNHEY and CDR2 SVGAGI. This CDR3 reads CASSPSVWDWYGYTF. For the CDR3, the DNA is TGTGCCAGCAGTCCCTCTGTATGGGACTGGTATGGCTACACCTTC.

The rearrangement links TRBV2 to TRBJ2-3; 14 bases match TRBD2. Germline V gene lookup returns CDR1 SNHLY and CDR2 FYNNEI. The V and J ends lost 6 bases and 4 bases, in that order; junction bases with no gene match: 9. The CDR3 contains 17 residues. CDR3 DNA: TGTGCCAGCAGGGGGGGACTAGCGGGAGAAGGATCAGATACGCAGTATTTT. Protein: CASRGGLAGEGSDTQYF.

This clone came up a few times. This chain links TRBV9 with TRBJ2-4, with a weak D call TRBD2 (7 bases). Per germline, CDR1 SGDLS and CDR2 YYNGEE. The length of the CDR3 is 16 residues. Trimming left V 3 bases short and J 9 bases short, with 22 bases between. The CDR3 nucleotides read TGTGCCAGCAGCGCCGGGGACGGGGGGCCCTTTGGCATTCAGTACTTC. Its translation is CASSAGDGGPFGIQYF. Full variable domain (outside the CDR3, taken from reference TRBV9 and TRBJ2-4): DSGVTQTPKHLITATGQRVTLRCSPRSGDLSVYWYQQSLDQGLQFLIQYYNGEERAKGNILERFSAQQFPDLHSELNLSSLELGDSALYFCASSAGDGGPFGIQYFGAGTRLSVL.

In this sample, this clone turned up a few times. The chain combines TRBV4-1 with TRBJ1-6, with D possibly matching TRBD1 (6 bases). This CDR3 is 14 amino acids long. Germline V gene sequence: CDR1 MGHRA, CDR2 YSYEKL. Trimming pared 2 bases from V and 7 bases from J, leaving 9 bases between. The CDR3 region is CASSQRGFNSPLHF. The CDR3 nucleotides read TGCGCCAGCAGCCAAAGGGGGTTCAATTCACCCCTCCACTTT.

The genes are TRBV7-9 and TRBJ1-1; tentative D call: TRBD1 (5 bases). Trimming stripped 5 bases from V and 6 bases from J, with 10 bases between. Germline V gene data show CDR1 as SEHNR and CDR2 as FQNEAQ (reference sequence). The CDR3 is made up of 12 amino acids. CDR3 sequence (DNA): TGTGCCAGCAGCCGGGACCGGTCTGAAGCTTTCTTT. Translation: CASSRDRSEAFF.

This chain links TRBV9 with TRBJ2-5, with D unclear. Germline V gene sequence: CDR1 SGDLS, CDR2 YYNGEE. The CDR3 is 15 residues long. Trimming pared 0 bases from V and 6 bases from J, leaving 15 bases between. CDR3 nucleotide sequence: TGTGCCAGCAGCGTAGACCCTGGCGGTATGAAGACCCAGTACTTC. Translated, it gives CASSVDPGGMKTQYF.

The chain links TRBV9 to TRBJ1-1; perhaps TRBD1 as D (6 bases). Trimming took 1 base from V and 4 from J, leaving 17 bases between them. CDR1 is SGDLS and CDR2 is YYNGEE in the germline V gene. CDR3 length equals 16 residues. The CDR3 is CASSVSPLLQGTEAFF. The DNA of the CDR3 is TGTGCCAGCAGCGTATCCCCCCTCCTACAGGGCACTGAAGCTTTCTTT.

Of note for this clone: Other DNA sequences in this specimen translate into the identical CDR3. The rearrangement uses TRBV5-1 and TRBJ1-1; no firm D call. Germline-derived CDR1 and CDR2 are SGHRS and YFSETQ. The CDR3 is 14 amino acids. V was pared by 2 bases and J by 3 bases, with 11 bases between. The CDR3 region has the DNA TGCGCCAGCAGCTTTAATCCCGGGGACACTGAAGCTTTCTTT. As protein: CASSFNPGDTEAFF. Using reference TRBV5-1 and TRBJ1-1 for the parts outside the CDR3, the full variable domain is KAGVTQTPRYLIKTRGQQVTLSCSPISGHRSVSWYQQTPGQGLQFLFEYFSETQRNKGNFPGRFSGRQFSNSRSEMNVSTLELGDSALYLCASSFNPGDTEAFFGQGTRLTVV.